These T cell receptor beta chains were read from a single sample in a study of beta chain features in type 1 diabetes. Here immunoSEQ multiplex PCR was the method, and the copy in TCRdb shows in-frame clones only, minus some. The sample includes a few hundred thousand clones, around 10% of them seen just once. Source material: central memory CD4+ T cells from blood. These receptors all stem from a young man with type 1 diabetes. Each CDR3 is given with its conserved first and last residue. A D gene is named only where the DNA matches it firmly. Only part of the rows carry a size: once, few, many, or a class if the clone is expanded.

V,J,size,D,CDR3,DNA
TRBV7-9,TRBJ2-2,NA,NA,CASSHRTMNTGELFF,TGTGCCAGCAGCCACAGGACTATGAACACCGGGGAGCTGTTTTTT
TRBV29-1,TRBJ2-5,few,NA,CSVDWAGGNQETQYF,TGCAGCGTTGACTGGGCAGGTGGAAACCAAGAGACCCAGTACTTC
TRBV6-6,TRBJ2-2,NA,TRBD2,CASSYGGREDTGELFF,TGTGCCAGCAGTTACGGCGGGAGGGAGGACACCGGGGAGCTGTTTTTT
TRBV7-6,TRBJ2-1,few,NA,CASSPLKVGLRSQFF,TGTGCCAGCAGCCCCTTAAAAGTGGGGCTGAGGTCCCAGTTCTTC
TRBV7-9,TRBJ2-1,many,TRBD2,CASSFSGVGQFF,TGTGCCAGCAGCTTCAGCGGGGTGGGGCAGTTCTTC
TRBV2,TRBJ2-3,many,TRBD2,CASAFGTRQDTQYF,TGTGCCAGCGCATTCGGGACTAGGCAAGATACGCAGTATTTT
TRBV7-2,TRBJ2-7,many,NA,CASSSQGWNEQYF,TGTGCCAGCAGCTCACAGGGCTGGAACGAGCAGTACTTC
TRBV29-1,TRBJ2-7,NA,NA,CSVGFQFSYEQYF,TGCAGCGTTGGGTTCCAGTTTTCCTACGAGCAGTACTTC
TRBV29-1,TRBJ2-7,few,NA,CSVGKGEQGGEQYF,TGCAGCGTTGGGAAGGGAGAACAGGGCGGCGAGCAGTACTTC
TRBV5-5,TRBJ1-4,many,NA,CASSVRGDNEKLFF,TGTGCCAGCAGCGTCCGTGGTGATAATGAAAAACTGTTTTTT
TRBV6-6,TRBJ1-1,few,NA,CASSTGNTEAFF,TGTGCCAGCAGTACAGGCAACACTGAAGCTTTCTTT
TRBV7-8,TRBJ1-2,many,TRBD1,CASSIGTGLAGGYTF,TGTGCCAGCAGCATAGGGACAGGCCTTGCGGGTGGCTACACCTTC
TRBV28,TRBJ1-1,few,TRBD1,CASSSTGQGRTEAFF,TGTGCCAGCAGTTCTACCGGACAGGGGCGCACTGAAGCTTTCTTT
TRBV7-2,TRBJ2-3,few,TRBD2,CASSSGGGADTQYF,TGTGCCAGCAGCTCGGGAGGGGGGGCAGATACGCAGTATTTT
TRBV21-1,TRBJ2-3,many,NA,CASSNTSEGTDTQYF,TGTGCCAGCAGCAATACTAGCGAGGGCACAGATACGCAGTATTTT
TRBV28,TRBJ1-1,NA,NA,CASSFEQGMNTEAFF,TGTGCCAGCAGTTTCGAACAGGGAATGAACACTGAAGCTTTCTTT
TRBV7-9,TRBJ2-5,few,TRBD2,CASSFPGGETQYF,TGTGCCAGCAGCTTCCCGGGGGGAGAGACCCAGTACTTC
TRBV7-7,TRBJ1-1,few,NA,CASSEGQNTEAFF,TGTGCCAGCAGTGAGGGTCAGAACACTGAAGCTTTCTTT
TRBV5-4,TRBJ2-7,NA,NA,CASSAEGLPYEQYF,TGTGCCAGCAGCGCGGAGGGGCTGCCCTACGAGCAGTACTTC
TRBV9,TRBJ2-7,NA,NA,CASSPPSQPYEQYF,TGTGCCAGCTCACCACCTTCACAGCCCTACGAGCAGTACTTC
TRBV28,TRBJ2-7,few,TRBD2,CASEGRVGTSGPSSYEQYF,TGTGCCAGTGAGGGGAGGGTCGGGACTAGCGGACCAAGCTCCTACGAGCAGTACTTC
TRBV6-4,TRBJ2-3,NA,TRBD1,CASRIRSTRQGGDTQYF,TGTGCCAGCAGGATACGTTCTACGCGACAGGGCGGGGATACGCAGTATTTT
TRBV10-3,TRBJ2-1,few,NA,CAISAGSYSEQFF,TGTGCCATCAGTGCGGGCTCCTACAGTGAGCAGTTCTTC
TRBV30,TRBJ2-7,few,NA,CAWSRKQTPYEQYF,TGTGCCTGGAGTCGTAAGCAAACCCCCTACGAGCAGTACTTC
TRBV6-1,TRBJ2-5,NA,NA,CASTSWGAQETQYF,TGTGCCAGCACCTCCTGGGGCGCCCAAGAGACCCAGTACTTC
TRBV6-6,TRBJ1-5,NA,TRBD1,CASSWTDRTVNQPQHF,TGTGCCAGCAGTTGGACGGACAGGACAGTAAATCAGCCCCAGCATTTT
TRBV5-1,TRBJ1-3,many,NA,CASSPRDVGNTIYF,TGCGCCAGCAGCCCTCGGGACGTTGGAAACACCATATATTTT
TRBV7-2,TRBJ1-1,few,NA,CASSLGWIGSSTEAFF,TGTGCCAGCAGCCTTGGGTGGATAGGTAGTTCCACTGAAGCTTTCTTT
TRBV7-2,TRBJ2-7,many,NA,CASSSRLGYYEQYF,TGTGCCAGCAGCTCCCGACTAGGCTACTACGAGCAGTACTTC
TRBV5-1,TRBJ1-2,few,TRBD1,CASSATGDYGYTF,TGCGCCAGCAGCGCAACAGGGGACTATGGCTACACCTTC
TRBV27,TRBJ1-1,few,NA,CASSVLSKGLINTEAFF,TGTGCCAGCAGTGTATTAAGTAAAGGACTTATAAACACTGAAGCTTTCTTT
TRBV5-1,TRBJ2-5,NA,TRBD2,CASGLTTGGSGTQYF,TGCGCCAGCGGGCTGACCACGGGAGGGTCGGGGACCCAGTACTTC
TRBV29-1,TRBJ2-1,few,NA,CSVEIGQYYNEQFF,TGCAGCGTTGAAATAGGACAGTACTACAATGAGCAGTTCTTC
TRBV27,TRBJ2-3,few,TRBD2,CASSLLRTSGLRRTDTQYF,TGTGCCAGCAGTTTACTCCGGACTAGCGGGCTGAGACGCACAGATACGCAGTATTTT
TRBV27,TRBJ2-7,many,TRBD2,CASSFSGNTYEQYF,TGTGCCAGCAGTTTTAGCGGGAACACCTACGAGCAGTACTTC